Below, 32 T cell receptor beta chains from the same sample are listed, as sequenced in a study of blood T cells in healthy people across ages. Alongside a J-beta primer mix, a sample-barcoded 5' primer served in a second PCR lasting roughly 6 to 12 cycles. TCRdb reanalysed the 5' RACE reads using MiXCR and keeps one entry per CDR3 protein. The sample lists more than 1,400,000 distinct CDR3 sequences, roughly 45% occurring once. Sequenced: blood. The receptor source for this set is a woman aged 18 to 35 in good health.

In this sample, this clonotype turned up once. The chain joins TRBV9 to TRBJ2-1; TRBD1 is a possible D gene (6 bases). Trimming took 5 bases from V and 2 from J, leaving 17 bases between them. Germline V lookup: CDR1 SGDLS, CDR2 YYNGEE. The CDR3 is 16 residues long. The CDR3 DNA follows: TGTGCCAGCAGTGAGACCACAGGGCTCACCTACAATGAGCAGTTCTTC. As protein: CASSETTGLTYNEQFF.

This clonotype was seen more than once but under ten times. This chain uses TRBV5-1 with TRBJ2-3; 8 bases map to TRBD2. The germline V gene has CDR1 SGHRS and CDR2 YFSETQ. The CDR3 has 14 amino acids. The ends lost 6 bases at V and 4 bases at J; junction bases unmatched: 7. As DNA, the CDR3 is TGCGCCAGCAAGATGATCGGGGGGGCAGATACGCAGTATTTT. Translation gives CASKMIGGADTQYF.

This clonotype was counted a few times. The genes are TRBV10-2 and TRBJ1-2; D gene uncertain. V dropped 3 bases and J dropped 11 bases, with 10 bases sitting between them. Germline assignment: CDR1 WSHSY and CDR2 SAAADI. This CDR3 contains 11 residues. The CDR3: CASSDLDRYTF. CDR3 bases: TGCGCCAGCAGTGATTTGGACCGTTACACCTTC.

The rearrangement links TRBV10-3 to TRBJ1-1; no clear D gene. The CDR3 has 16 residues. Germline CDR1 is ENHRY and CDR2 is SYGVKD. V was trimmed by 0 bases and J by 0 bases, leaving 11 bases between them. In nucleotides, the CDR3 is TGTGCCATCAGTGAGTCCCACCTGTCCCTGAACACTGAAGCTTTCTTT. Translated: CAISESHLSLNTEAFF.

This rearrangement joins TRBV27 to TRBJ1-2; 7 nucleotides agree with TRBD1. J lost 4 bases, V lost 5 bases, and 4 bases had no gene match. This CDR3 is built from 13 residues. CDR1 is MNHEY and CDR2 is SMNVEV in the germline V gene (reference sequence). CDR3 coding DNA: TGTGCCAGCAGTACACAGGGGCCCTATGGCTACACCTTC. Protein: CASSTQGPYGYTF.

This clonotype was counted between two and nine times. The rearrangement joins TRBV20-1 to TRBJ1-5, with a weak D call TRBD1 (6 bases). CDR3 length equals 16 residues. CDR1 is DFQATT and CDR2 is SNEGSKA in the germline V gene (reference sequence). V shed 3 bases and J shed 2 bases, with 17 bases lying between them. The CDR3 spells CSASGTSIIGNQPQHF. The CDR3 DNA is TGCAGTGCTAGTGGGACATCAATAATAGGCAATCAGCCCCAGCATTTT.

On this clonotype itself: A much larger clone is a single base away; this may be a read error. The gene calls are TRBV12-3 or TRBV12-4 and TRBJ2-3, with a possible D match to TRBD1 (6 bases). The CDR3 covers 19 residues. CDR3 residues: CANSLSFGVSDSITDTQYF. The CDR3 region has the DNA TGTGCCAACAGTTTATCTTTTGGGGTATCGGACAGCATCACAGATACGCAGTATTTT.

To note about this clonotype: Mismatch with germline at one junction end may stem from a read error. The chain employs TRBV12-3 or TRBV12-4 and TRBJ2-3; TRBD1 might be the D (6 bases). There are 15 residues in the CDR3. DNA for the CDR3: TGTGCCAGCAGTCCCCGCGGGCCAGGGGCAGATGCGCAGTATTTT. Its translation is CASSPRGPGADAQYF.

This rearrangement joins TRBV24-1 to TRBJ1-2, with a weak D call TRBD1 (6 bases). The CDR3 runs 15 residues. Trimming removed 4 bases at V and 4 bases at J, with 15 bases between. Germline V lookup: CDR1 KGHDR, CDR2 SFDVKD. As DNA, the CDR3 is TGTGCCACCAGTGACCCCCGGACAGTAGGCTATGGCTACACCTTC. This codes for CATSDPRTVGYGYTF.

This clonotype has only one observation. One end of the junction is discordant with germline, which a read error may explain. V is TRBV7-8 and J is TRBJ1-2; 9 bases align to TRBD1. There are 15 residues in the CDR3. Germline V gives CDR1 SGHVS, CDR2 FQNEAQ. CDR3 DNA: TGTGCCGGCAGCTTAGGGGACAGGGCCTTAGGGGGCTACACCTTC. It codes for CAGSLGDRALGGYTF.

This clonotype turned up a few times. CDR3 in DNA: TGTGCCATCAGTGAGAGAGAATACGAGCAGTACTTC. Amino acid sequence: CAISEREYEQYF. The chain recombines TRBV10-3 with TRBJ2-7; D is unclear. V gave up 2 bases and J gave up 4 bases, with 6 bases separating them. The CDR3 has 12 residues. Germline V CDR1 and CDR2: ENHRY, SYGVKD.

CDR3 protein: CAWSVPWGLAQYEQYF. In DNA, the CDR3 is TGTGCCTGGAGTGTACCCTGGGGACTAGCGCAGTACGAGCAGTACTTC. The chain links TRBV30 to TRBJ2-5; 10 nucleotides line up with TRBD2. The DNA matches TRBJ2-7 better at its end, which makes the J call doubtful. This CDR3 comprises 16 residues. The germline V gene encodes CDR1 GTSNPN and CDR2 SVGIG (reference sequence).

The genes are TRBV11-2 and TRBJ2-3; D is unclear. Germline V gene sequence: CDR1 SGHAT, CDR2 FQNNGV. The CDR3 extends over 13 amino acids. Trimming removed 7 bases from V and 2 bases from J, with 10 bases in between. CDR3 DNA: TGTGCCAGCACCACGAACCCCACAGATACGCAGTATTTT. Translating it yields CASTTNPTDTQYF. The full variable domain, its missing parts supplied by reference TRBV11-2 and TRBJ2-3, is EAGVAQSPRYKIIEKRQSVAFWCNPISGHATLYWYQQILGQGPKLLIQFQNNGVVDDSQLPKDRFSAERLKGVDSTLKIQPAKLEDSAVYLCASTTNPTDTQYFGPGTRLTVL.

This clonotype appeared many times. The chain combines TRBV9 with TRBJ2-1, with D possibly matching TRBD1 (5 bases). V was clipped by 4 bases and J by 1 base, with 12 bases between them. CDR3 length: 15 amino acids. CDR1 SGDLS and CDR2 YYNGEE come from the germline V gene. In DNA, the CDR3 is TGTGCCAGCAGCCCGCAGGGCCAGTCCTACAATGAGCAGTTCTTC. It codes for CASSPQGQSYNEQFF.

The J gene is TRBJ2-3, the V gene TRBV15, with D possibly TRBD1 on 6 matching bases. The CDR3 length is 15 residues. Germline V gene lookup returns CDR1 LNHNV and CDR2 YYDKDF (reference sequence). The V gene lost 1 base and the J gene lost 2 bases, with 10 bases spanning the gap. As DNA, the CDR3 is TGTGCCACCAGCAGAGCTAGGGGGAACACAGATACGCAGTATTTT. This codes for CATSRARGNTDTQYF.

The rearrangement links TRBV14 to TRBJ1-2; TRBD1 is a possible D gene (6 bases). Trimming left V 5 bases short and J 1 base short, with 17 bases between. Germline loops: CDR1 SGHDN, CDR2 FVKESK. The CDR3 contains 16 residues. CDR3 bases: TGTGCCAGCAGCGTCCGTGGGACACCCGATAACTATGGCTACACCTTC. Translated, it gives CASSVRGTPDNYGYTF.

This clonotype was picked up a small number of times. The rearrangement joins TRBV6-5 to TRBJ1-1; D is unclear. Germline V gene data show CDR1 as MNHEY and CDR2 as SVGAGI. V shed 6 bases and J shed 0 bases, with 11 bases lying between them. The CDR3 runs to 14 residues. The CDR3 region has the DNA TGTGCCAGCAGCACCGGGGTACTGAACACTGAAGCTTTCTTT. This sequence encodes CASSTGVLNTEAFF.

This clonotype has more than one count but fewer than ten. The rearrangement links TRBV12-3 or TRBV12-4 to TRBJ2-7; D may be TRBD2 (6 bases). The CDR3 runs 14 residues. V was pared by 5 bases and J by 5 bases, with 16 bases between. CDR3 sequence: CASSVGTSWDEQYF. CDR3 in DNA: TGTGCCAGCAGTGTAGGAACTAGCTGGGACGAGCAGTACTTC.

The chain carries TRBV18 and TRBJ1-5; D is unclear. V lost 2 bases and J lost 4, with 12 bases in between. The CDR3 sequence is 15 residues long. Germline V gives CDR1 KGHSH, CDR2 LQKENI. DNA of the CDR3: TGTGCCAGCTCACCAGGCCCGGCGGCGAATCAGCCCCAGCATTTT. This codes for CASSPGPAANQPQHF.

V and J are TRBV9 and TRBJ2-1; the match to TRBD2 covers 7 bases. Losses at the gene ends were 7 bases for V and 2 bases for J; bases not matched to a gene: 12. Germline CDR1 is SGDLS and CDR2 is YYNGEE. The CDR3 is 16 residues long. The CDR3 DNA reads TGTGCCAGCGTGAGAGGGGAGGGCCGGGCCTACAATGAGCAGTTCTTC. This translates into CASVRGEGRAYNEQFF.

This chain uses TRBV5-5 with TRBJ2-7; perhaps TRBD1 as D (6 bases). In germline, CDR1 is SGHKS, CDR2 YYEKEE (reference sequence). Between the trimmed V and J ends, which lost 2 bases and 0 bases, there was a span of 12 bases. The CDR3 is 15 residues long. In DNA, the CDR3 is TGTGCCAGCAGCTTCCCCCTCAGGGGCTCCTACGAGCAGTACTTC. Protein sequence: CASSFPLRGSYEQYF.

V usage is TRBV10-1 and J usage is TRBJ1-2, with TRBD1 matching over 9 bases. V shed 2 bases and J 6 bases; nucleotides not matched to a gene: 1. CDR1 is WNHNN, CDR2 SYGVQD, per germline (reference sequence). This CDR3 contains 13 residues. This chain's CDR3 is CASSEGQGNGYTF. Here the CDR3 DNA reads TGCGCCAGCAGTGAGGGACAGGGGAATGGCTACACCTTC.

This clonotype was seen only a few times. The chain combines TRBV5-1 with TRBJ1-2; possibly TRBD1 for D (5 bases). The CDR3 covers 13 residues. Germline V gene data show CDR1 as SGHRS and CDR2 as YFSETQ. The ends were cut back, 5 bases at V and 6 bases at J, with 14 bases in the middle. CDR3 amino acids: CASSQQGGNGYTF. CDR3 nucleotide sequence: TGCGCCAGCAGTCAGCAGGGCGGCAATGGCTACACCTTC.

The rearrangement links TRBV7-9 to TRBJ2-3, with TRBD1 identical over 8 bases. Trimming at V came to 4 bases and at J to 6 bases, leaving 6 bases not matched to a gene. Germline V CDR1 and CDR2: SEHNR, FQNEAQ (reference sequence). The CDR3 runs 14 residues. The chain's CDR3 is CASSWTGSGDTQYF. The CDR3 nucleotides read TGTGCCAGCAGCTGGACAGGGAGTGGTGATACGCAGTATTTT.

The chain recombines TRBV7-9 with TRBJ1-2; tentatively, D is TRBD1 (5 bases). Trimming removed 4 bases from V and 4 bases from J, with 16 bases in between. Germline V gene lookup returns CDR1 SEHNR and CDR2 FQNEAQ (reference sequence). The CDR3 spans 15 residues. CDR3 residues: CASSSSGTPSYGYTF. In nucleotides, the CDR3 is TGTGCCAGCAGCTCGTCCGGGACGCCCAGCTATGGCTACACCTTC.

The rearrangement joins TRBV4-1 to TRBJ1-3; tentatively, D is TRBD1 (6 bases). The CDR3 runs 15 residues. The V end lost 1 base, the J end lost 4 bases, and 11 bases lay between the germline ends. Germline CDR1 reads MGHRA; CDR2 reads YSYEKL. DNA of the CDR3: TGCGCCAGCAGCCAAGGGAGAGGGGGAGGAAACACCATATATTTT. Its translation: CASSQGRGGGNTIYF.

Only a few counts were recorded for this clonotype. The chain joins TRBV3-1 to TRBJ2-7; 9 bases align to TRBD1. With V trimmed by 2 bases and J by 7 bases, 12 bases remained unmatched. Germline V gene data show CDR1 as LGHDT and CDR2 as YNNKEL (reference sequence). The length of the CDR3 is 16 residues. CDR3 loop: CASSQTPGQGSDEQYF. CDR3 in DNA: TGTGCCAGCAGCCAAACCCCGGGACAGGGATCCGATGAGCAGTACTTC.

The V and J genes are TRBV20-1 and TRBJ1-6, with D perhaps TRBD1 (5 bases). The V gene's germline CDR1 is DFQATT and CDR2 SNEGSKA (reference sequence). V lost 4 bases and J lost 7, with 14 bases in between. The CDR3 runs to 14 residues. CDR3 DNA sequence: TGCAGTGCTACAGGGTTGGGATCCAATTCACCCCTCCACTTT. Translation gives CSATGLGSNSPLHF.

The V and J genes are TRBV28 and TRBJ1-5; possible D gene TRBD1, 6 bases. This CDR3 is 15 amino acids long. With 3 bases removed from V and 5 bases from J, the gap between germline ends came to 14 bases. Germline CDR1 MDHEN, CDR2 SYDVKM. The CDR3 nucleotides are TGTGCCAGCAGTTTTCCCGGGGGGCTACATCAGCCCCAGCATTTT. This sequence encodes CASSFPGGLHQPQHF.

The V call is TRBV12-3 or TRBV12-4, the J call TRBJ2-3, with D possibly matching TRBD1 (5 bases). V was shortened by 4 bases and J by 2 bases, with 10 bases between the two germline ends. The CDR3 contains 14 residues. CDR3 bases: TGTGCCAGCAGTTCAGGCGGACACACAGATACGCAGTATTTT. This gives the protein CASSSGGHTDTQYF.

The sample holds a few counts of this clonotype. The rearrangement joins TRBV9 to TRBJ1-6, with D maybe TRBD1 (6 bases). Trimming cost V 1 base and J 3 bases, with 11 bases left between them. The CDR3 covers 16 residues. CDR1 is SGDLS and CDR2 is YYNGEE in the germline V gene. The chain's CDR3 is CASSVTGLGYNSPLHF. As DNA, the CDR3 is TGTGCCAGCAGCGTAACAGGGCTAGGCTATAATTCACCCCTCCACTTT.

The CDR3 nucleotides read TGTGCCACCAGTGATCTGAGCGGGGGGGCCGATACAGATACGCAGTATTTT. It specifies CATSDLSGGADTDTQYF. The V call is TRBV24-1, the J call TRBJ2-3; 10 bases agree with TRBD2. V was clipped by 3 bases and J by 3 bases; unmatched bases: 8. CDR1 is KGHDR and CDR2 is SFDVKD in the germline V gene. This CDR3 region has 17 residues.